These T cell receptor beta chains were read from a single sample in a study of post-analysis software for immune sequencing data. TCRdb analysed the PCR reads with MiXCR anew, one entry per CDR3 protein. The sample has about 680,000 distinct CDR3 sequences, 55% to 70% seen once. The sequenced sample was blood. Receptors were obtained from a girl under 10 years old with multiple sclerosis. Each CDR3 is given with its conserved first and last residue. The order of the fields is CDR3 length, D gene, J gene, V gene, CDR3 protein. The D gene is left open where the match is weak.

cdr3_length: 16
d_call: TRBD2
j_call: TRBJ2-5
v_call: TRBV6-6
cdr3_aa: CASSHPGLVSGETQYF

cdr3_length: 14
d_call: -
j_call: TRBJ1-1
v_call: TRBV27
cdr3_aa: CASSLYGGGTEAFF

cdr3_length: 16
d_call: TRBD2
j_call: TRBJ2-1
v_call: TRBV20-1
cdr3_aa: CSARRGRRAYYNEQFF

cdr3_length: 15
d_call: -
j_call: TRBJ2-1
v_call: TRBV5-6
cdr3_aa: CASSGRTSEYNEQFF

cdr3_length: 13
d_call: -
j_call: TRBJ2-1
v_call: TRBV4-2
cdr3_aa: CASSHPGTAEQFF

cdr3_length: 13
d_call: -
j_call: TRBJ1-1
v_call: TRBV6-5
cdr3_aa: CASSIEAGGIAFF

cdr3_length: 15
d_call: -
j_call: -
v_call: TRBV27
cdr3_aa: CASSLSTGRGHEQYF

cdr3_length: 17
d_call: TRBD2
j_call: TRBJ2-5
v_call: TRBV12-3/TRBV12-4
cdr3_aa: CASSLVRLAGAQETQYF

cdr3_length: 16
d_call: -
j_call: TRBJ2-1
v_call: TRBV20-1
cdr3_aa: CSAELTSPSSYNEQFF

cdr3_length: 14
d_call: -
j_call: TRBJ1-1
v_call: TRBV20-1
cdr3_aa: CSARDRQWNTEAFF

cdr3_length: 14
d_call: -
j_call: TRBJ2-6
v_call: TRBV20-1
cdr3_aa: CSVGRESGANVLTF

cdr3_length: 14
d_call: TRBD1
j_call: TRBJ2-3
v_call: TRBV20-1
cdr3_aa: CSARPTGGIDTQYF

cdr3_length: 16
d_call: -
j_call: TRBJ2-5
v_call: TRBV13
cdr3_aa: CASRELRGGIGETQYF

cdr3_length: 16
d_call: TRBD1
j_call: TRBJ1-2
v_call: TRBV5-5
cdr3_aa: CASQGFAGQGREGYTF

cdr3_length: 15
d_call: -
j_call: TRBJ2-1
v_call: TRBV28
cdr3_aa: CASSYLATPKGEQFF

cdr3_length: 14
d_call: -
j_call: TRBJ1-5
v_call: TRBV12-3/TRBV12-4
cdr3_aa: CASSVDSHNQPQHF

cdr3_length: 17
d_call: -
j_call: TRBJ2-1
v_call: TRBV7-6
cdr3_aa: CASSSPSDREGDNEQFF

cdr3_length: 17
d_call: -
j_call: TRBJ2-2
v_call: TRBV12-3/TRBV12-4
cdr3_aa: CASRDAVRMDDTGELFF

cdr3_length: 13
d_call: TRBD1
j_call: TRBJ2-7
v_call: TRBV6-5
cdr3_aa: CATRTGGSYEQYF

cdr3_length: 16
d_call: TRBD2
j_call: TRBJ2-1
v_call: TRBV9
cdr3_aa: CASSVAGLAGVNEQFF

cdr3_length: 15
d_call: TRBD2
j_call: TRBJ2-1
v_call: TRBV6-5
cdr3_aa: CASQGLAGGLVEQFF

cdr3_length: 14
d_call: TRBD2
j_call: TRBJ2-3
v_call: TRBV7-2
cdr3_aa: CASSLVAGGRTQYF

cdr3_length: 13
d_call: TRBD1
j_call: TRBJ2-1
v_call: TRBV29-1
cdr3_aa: CSVEGGQGREQFF

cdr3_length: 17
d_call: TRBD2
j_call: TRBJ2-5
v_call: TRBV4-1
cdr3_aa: CASSRFLAGPLQETQYF

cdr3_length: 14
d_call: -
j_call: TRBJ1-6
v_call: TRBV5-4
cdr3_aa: CASSLESGASPLHF

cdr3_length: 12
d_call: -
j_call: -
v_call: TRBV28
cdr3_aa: CASRLEKYEQYF

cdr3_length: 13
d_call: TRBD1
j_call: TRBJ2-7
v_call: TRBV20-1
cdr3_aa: CSAPSRQGYEQYF

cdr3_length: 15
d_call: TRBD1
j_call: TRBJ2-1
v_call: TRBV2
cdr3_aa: CASGLGQGNYNEQFF

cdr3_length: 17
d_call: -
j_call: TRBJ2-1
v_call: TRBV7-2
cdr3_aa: CASSLAIRGWLYNEQFF

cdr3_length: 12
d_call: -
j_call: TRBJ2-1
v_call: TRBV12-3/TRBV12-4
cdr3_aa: CASSFASYTQFF

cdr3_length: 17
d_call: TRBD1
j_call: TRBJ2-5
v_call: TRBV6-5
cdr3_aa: CASSYLGQGAPQETQYF

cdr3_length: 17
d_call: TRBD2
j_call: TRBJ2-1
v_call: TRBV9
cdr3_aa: CASSVDGGGPLGNEQFF

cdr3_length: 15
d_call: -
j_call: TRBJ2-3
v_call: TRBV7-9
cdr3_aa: CASSARVASTNTQYF

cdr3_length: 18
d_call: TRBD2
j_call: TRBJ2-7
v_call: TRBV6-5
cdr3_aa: CASSYSGHGLAVSYEQYF

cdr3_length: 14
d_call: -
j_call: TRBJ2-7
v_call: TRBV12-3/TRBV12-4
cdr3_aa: CASSLGGPSYEQYF

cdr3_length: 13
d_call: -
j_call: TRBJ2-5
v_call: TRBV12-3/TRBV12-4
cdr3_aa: CASSLYSKETQYF

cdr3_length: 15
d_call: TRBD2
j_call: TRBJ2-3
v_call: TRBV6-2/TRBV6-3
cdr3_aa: CASSHPAGVTDTQYF

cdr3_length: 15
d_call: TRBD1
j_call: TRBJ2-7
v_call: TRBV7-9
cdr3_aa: CASLKPGQGMNEQYF

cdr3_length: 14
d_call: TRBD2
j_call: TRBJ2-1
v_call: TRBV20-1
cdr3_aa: CRSQSGSSYNEQFF

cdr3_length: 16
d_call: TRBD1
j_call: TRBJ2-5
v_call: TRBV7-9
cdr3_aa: CASSSGTGGLEETQYF

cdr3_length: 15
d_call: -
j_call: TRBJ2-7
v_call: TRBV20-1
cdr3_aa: CSARGLTRGSYEQYF

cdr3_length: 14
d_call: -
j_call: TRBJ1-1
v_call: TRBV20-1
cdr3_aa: CSARGQERNTEAFF

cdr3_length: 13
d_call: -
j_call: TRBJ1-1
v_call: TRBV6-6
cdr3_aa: CASSYGDNTEAFF

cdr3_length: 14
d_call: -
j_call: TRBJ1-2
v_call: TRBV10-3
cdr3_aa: CAISELATIYGYTF

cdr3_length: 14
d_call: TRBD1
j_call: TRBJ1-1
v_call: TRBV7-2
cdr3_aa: CASSKDRGLTEAFF